Only one count was recorded for the clone carrying this T cell receptor (beta chain). Its target is unknown. This table comes from immunoSEQ multiplex PCR, and its TCRdb copy is limited to in-frame clones, with some not included. The repertoire holds some 130,000 clones, with around 95% as singletons. Resections obtained during corrective heart surgery supplied the thymus tissue. Donors were healthy Finnish babies undergoing corrective operations for congenital heart defects. This entry comes from a study of human thymus T cells. Findings and caveats of the study: What appeared biased in thymic and blood repertoires was the usage of V and J genes. Unrelated individuals had highly overlapping thymic repertoires, as reported in related research.

The CDR3 is 14 residues long. V was clipped by 2 bases and J by 4 bases, with 11 bases between them. Germline V gene sequence: CDR1 MNHNY, CDR2 SVGAGI (reference sequence). The chain joins TRBV6-6 to TRBJ1-2, with D uncertain. The specimen sequenced was thymus tissue. This clonotype originated in a boy under three years old with a congenital heart defect but otherwise immunologically healthy. The CDR3 DNA is TGTGCCAGCAGTTACGTCAGGCCCCCCTATGGCTACACCTTC. Translated: CASSYVRPPYGYTF.